The clone carrying this T cell receptor (beta chain) was counted a few times. Its antigen remains unidentified. This CDR3 contains 14 residues. The germline V and J ends were trimmed by 4 bases and 3 bases, with 12 bases remaining between them. Per the germline V gene, CDR1 is MGHRA and CDR2 is YSYEKL. The sample is drawn from a study of post-analysis software for immune sequencing data. Prepared libraries of TCR beta cDNA carried unique molecular identifiers. A single record per CDR3 protein comes from TCRdb applying MiXCR to the PCR reads. The repertoire holds about 820,000 distinct CDR3 sequences, with roughly 58% as singletons. Study results and limitations: In patients, TRBV5-6, TRBV5-1 and TRBV20-1 belonged to roughly five TRBV segments found more frequently than in controls.

This rearrangement joins TRBV4-1 to TRBJ1-2; D call uncertain. This clonotype was sampled from a girl aged 5 to 17 with multiple sclerosis. The sequenced sample consisted of blood. Written as DNA, the CDR3 is TGCGCCAGCAGCCCCGGAACCTGGGACTATGGCTACACCTTC. Amino acid sequence: CASSPGTWDYGYTF.